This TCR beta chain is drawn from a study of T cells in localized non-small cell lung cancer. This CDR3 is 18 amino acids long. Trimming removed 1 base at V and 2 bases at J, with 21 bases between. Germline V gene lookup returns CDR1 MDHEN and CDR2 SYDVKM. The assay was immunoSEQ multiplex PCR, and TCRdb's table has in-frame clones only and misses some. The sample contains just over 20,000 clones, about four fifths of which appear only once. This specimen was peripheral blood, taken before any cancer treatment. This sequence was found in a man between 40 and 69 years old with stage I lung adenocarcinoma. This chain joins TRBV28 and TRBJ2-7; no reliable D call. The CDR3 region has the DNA TGTGCCAGCAGTTTATCGGCATATCATGGGTTATCGACCTACGAGCAGTACTTC. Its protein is CASSLSAYHGLSTYEQYF.